Listed here is a single TCR beta chain. This clonotype was detected only a few times. It has no known antigen specificity. Base qualities were left out, and no much larger clone turns up one base away. This entry comes from a study of T-cell memory formation after mild COVID-19 (dated by TCRdb to 2020 to 2022). In the study overall: Most TCR sequence clusters were specific to one of the two donors. In a couple of donors, T-cell clones that expanded and contracted after mild COVID-19 were tracked by sequencing TCRalpha and TCRbeta repertoires over time. Two young, previously healthy adult volunteers, one female and one male, were included in the cohort.

The CDR3 runs 15 residues from the cysteine to the phenylalanine. The CDR3 DNA has 45 bases and is translated from base 1. V is pared back by 2 bases and J by 7 bases, with 15 bases lying between the germline termini. CDR1 and CDR2, per the germline V gene, are MDHEN and SYDVKM. Ficoll-Paque density gradient centrifugation was used to isolate PBMCs. Overall results and qualifications from the work: Clones contracting from day 15 to 85 had balanced CD4/CD8 phenotypes, while a second wave expanding from day 15 to 37 was biased towards CD4+. Some responding clones were detected in pre-infection memory, suggesting pre-existing cross-reactive memory T cells joined the SARS-CoV-2 response. Contracting CD4+ clones were found mainly in CM and EM memory subsets, while CD8+ clones were enriched in EMRA. Only two mild cases were covered in the study, and larger cohorts including severe cases with pre-infection samples were considered necessary. SARS-CoV-2 specificity was not confirmed for the second-wave clones peaking on day 37.

The listed sequencing device is Illumina NovaSeq 6000. TCRalpha and TCRbeta cDNA libraries were built by 5'RACE with constant-segment primers, adding sample barcodes and unique molecular identifiers. RNA was extracted from every sample with Trizol reagent. Library amplification was performed in two PCR steps, and a second sample barcode and Illumina TruSeq adapters were introduced in the second step. Libraries were sequenced on an Illumina NovaSeq with 2 x 150 bp paired-end reads. Concerning the study's data processing: With migec v1.2.7, reads were demultiplexed and then collapsed into UMI-guided consensus sequences. With mixcr v2.1.11, UMI consensuses were aligned to TRA and TRB V and J templates and assembled into clonotypes. A clonotype was counted as expanded or contracted only if both edgeR and NoisET called the change significant, with noise models trained on biological replicates. For edgeR calls, the thresholds were a false discovery rate-adjusted p below 0.01 and a log2 fold-change of 1. As an exploratory analysis of dynamics, max-normalized trajectories of the 1000 most abundant clonotypes were examined with PCA combined with hierarchical clustering. The CD4 or CD8 phenotype of responding clones was assigned using the separately sequenced CD4+ and CD8+ repertoires. TCRdb trimmed the raw reads at Q25, called clones with MiXCR and kept productive beta chains. Duplicate CDR3 protein sequences are folded into a single record with the most common DNA and genes. The V and J calls were determined by TCRdb, not by the authors. The sample contains just over 350,000 distinct CDR3 sequences, approximately 15% of them found a single time. The ten largest clonotypes hold around 21% of the sample.

The V and J genes are TRBV28 and TRBJ2-1; TRBD2 might be the D gene, on 7 matching bases. Input material: PBMCs or a T cell subset sorted from them (not recorded which). This TCR derives from a young man who had mild COVID-19 (a few samples of this study predate the infection). The sample titles of this study are shuffled in the database, so cell type and time point are left out; the donor was told from shared clones. This receptor carries the CDR3 CASSLGGGLKNEQFF. In nucleotide form, the sequence is TGTGCCAGCAGTTTAGGGGGGGGCCTAAAGAATGAGCAGTTCTTC. Reference TRBV28 and TRBJ2-1 genes cover what lies past the CDR3, so the full variable domain is DVKVTQSSRYLVKRTGEKVFLECVQDMDHENMFWYRQDPGLGLRLIYFSYDVKMKEKGDIPEGYSVSREKKERFSLILESASTNQTSMYLCASSLGGGLKNEQFFGPGTRLTVL.